This T cell receptor (beta chain) was identified in a study of blood T cell repertoires in COVID-19. Germline-derived CDR1 and CDR2 are SGHRS and YFSETQ. The CDR3 consists of 18 residues. With V trimmed by 0 bases and J by 6 bases, 10 bases remained unmatched. Produced via immunoSEQ multiplex PCR; TCRdb's table is partial and in-frame only. The profile covers 65,000 to 90,000 clones, with approximately 81% appearing a single time and about 4.4% taken by the ten largest. Sequenced sample: peripheral blood. The sequence derives from a woman of 80 years or more with active or convalescent COVID-19. V is TRBV5-1 and J is TRBJ2-1; 12 bases are a match to TRBD2. The CDR3 here is CASSLEKGGTSGSNEQFF. Here the CDR3 DNA reads TGCGCCAGCAGCTTGGAAAAGGGAGGGACTAGCGGGTCCAATGAGCAGTTCTTC.